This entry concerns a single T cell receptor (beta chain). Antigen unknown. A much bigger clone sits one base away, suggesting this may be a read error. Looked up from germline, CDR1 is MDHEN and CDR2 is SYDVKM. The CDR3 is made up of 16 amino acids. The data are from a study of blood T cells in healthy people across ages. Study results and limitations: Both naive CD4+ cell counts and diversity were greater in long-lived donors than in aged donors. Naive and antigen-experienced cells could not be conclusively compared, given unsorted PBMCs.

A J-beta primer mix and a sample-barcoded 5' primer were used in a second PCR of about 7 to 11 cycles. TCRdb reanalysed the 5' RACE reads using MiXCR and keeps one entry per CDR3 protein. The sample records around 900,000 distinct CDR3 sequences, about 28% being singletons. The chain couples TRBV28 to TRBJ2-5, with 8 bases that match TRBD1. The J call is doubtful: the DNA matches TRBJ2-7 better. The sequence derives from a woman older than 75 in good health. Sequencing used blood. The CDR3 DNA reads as TGTGCCAGCAGTTTGACCGGGACAGGAAACACCTACGAGCAGTACTTC. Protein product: CASSLTGTGNTYEQYF.